The rows below give T cell receptor beta chains drawn from one sample of a study of vaccination and CD4 T cells after COVID-19. No antigen has been identified for these receptors. TCRdb analysed the PCR reads with MiXCR anew, one entry per CDR3 protein. The sample contains nearly 25,000 distinct CDR3 sequences, around 30% of which appear only once. Sequenced here: CD4+ T cells from blood, cultured in vitro, sampled about 7 months after SARS-CoV-2 vaccination. The receptors originated from a human donor who had recovered from COVID-19. The CDR3 runs from the conserved cysteine through the conserved F or W. Each record gives: J gene, D gene, V gene, clone size, CDR3 protein, CDR3 DNA. The D gene is left open where the match is weak. Some rows mark clone size as missing; the rest say once, few, many or name a class of expanded clone.

j_gene: TRBJ2-1
d_gene: NA
v_gene: TRBV6-1
abundance: few
CDR3aa: CASSDGYRGGEQFF
CDR3nt: TGTGCCAGCAGCGACGGCTACAGGGGAGGGGAGCAGTTCTTC

j_gene: TRBJ1-6
d_gene: NA
v_gene: TRBV4-3
abundance: few
CDR3aa: CASSGGGQALHF
CDR3nt: TGCGCCAGCAGCGGAGGCGGTCAGGCCCTCCACTTT

j_gene: TRBJ2-7
d_gene: NA
v_gene: TRBV24-1
abundance: NA
CDR3aa: CATSGTSSYEQYF
CDR3nt: TGTGCCACCAGTGGGACTTCCTCCTACGAGCAGTACTTC

j_gene: TRBJ2-5
d_gene: NA
v_gene: TRBV28
abundance: NA
CDR3aa: CASSLFGGTYF
CDR3nt: TGTGCCAGCAGTTTATTCGGCGGGACGTACTTC

j_gene: TRBJ2-1
d_gene: NA
v_gene: TRBV6-1
abundance: few
CDR3aa: CASSESIVTPYNEQFF
CDR3nt: TGTGCCAGCAGTGAATCTATTGTTACCCCCTACAATGAGCAGTTCTTC

j_gene: TRBJ2-7
d_gene: TRBD1
v_gene: TRBV11-3
abundance: NA
CDR3aa: CASSFRTGGSYEQYF
CDR3nt: TGTGCCAGCAGCTTCAGGACAGGGGGTTCCTACGAGCAGTACTTC

j_gene: TRBJ2-3
d_gene: TRBD2
v_gene: TRBV20-1
abundance: few
CDR3aa: CSASSLAERGRSTDTQYF
CDR3nt: TGCAGTGCTAGTAGCCTAGCGGAGAGGGGTAGGAGCACAGATACGCAGTATTTT

j_gene: TRBJ2-3
d_gene: NA
v_gene: TRBV20-1
abundance: medium-sized
CDR3aa: CSASRGTTDTQYF
CDR3nt: TGCAGTGCTAGCCGCGGGACCACAGATACGCAGTATTTT

j_gene: TRBJ2-1
d_gene: TRBD1
v_gene: TRBV20-1
abundance: few
CDR3aa: CSAKGRGTNEQFF
CDR3nt: TGCAGCGCGAAGGGCAGGGGGACGAATGAGCAGTTCTTC

j_gene: TRBJ2-2
d_gene: NA
v_gene: TRBV10-2
abundance: NA
CDR3aa: CASSPSKFWELFF
CDR3nt: TGCGCCAGCAGCCCCTCGAAGTTCTGGGAGCTGTTTTTT

j_gene: TRBJ1-1
d_gene: NA
v_gene: TRBV20-1
abundance: few
CDR3aa: CSAREGGSKAEAFF
CDR3nt: TGCAGTGCTAGAGAAGGTGGGTCTAAGGCTGAAGCTTTCTTT

j_gene: TRBJ2-1
d_gene: TRBD2
v_gene: TRBV20-1
abundance: NA
CDR3aa: CSATRLAGGVGEQFF
CDR3nt: TGCAGTGCTACACGACTAGCGGGAGGGGTTGGTGAGCAGTTCTTC

j_gene: TRBJ2-3
d_gene: NA
v_gene: TRBV7-2
abundance: NA
CDR3aa: CASSLAGVMDTQYF
CDR3nt: TGTGCCAGCAGCTTAGCGGGAGTTATGGATACGCAGTATTTT

j_gene: TRBJ2-5
d_gene: NA
v_gene: TRBV20-1
abundance: few
CDR3aa: CSAPWTAKETQYF
CDR3nt: TGCAGTGCACCGTGGACAGCAAAAGAGACCCAGTACTTC

j_gene: TRBJ2-7
d_gene: TRBD2
v_gene: TRBV20-1
abundance: NA
CDR3aa: CSAPDRLAGIYEQYF
CDR3nt: TGCAGTGCACCTGACCGGCTAGCGGGGATCTACGAGCAGTACTTC

j_gene: TRBJ2-5
d_gene: NA
v_gene: TRBV6-5
abundance: NA
CDR3aa: CASSYLGYQETQYF
CDR3nt: TGTGCCAGCAGTTACTTGGGGTACCAAGAGACCCAGTACTTC

j_gene: TRBJ1-5
d_gene: NA
v_gene: TRBV7-2
abundance: NA
CDR3aa: CASSSQVLGAQHF
CDR3nt: TGTGCCAGCAGCTCCCAGGTTCTGGGGGCCCAGCATTTT

j_gene: TRBJ2-5
d_gene: TRBD2
v_gene: TRBV10-3
abundance: once
CDR3aa: CAISANLAGGWETQYF
CDR3nt: TGTGCCATCAGTGCAAACCTAGCGGGAGGTTGGGAGACCCAGTACTTC

j_gene: TRBJ1-2
d_gene: NA
v_gene: TRBV28
abundance: few
CDR3aa: CASSLEGPRVATYGYTF
CDR3nt: TGTGCCAGCAGTTTAGAGGGTCCCAGAGTTGCTACTTATGGCTACACCTTC

j_gene: TRBJ1-2
d_gene: NA
v_gene: TRBV29-1
abundance: NA
CDR3aa: CSVRTQGVDGYTF
CDR3nt: TGCAGCGTCCGAACACAAGGGGTCGATGGCTACACCTTC

j_gene: TRBJ2-7
d_gene: TRBD2
v_gene: TRBV7-9
abundance: NA
CDR3aa: CASSSTSGTGNEQYF
CDR3nt: TGTGCCAGCAGCTCAACTAGCGGGACGGGTAACGAGCAGTACTTC

j_gene: TRBJ1-1
d_gene: NA
v_gene: TRBV29-1
abundance: NA
CDR3aa: CSVVRVGGTEAFF
CDR3nt: TGCAGCGTAGTTAGGGTGGGGGGCACTGAAGCTTTCTTT

j_gene: TRBJ2-5
d_gene: NA
v_gene: TRBV4-1
abundance: NA
CDR3aa: CASSQVGSGGETQYF
CDR3nt: TGCGCCAGCAGCCAAGTAGGCTCCGGGGGAGAGACCCAGTACTTC

j_gene: TRBJ2-7
d_gene: NA
v_gene: TRBV7-2
abundance: few
CDR3aa: CASSSDPRNSYEQYF
CDR3nt: TGTGCCAGCAGCTCGGATCCACGGAACTCCTACGAGCAGTACTTC

j_gene: TRBJ2-7
d_gene: TRBD1
v_gene: TRBV12-3/TRBV12-4
abundance: NA
CDR3aa: CASSFRGRGNEQYF
CDR3nt: TGTGCCAGCAGTTTCCGGGGCAGGGGGAACGAGCAGTACTTC

j_gene: TRBJ1-6
d_gene: NA
v_gene: TRBV6-1
abundance: NA
CDR3aa: CASSEILGESNSPLHF
CDR3nt: TGTGCCAGCAGTGAAATCTTAGGGGAGAGTAATTCACCCCTCCACTTT

j_gene: TRBJ2-7
d_gene: TRBD2
v_gene: TRBV7-9
abundance: few
CDR3aa: CASSLGAGGSREQYF
CDR3nt: TGTGCCAGCAGCTTAGGAGCGGGAGGGAGTAGGGAGCAGTACTTC

j_gene: TRBJ1-2
d_gene: NA
v_gene: TRBV7-2
abundance: NA
CDR3aa: CASSLGVAYTF
CDR3nt: TGTGCCAGCAGCTTAGGTGTCGCCTACACCTTC

j_gene: TRBJ2-7
d_gene: TRBD1
v_gene: TRBV6-1
abundance: few
CDR3aa: CASRATGTGRNEQYF
CDR3nt: TGTGCCAGCAGGGCAACCGGGACAGGGAGGAACGAGCAGTACTTC

j_gene: TRBJ1-5
d_gene: TRBD1
v_gene: TRBV15
abundance: few
CDR3aa: CATSREEQGARNWQPQHF
CDR3nt: TGTGCCACCAGCAGAGAAGAGCAGGGGGCCCGAAACTGGCAGCCCCAGCATTTT

j_gene: TRBJ2-7
d_gene: TRBD2
v_gene: TRBV6-2/TRBV6-3
abundance: NA
CDR3aa: CASSSPSGGYEQYF
CDR3nt: TGTGCCAGCAGTTCCCCCTCGGGGGGCTACGAGCAGTACTTC

j_gene: TRBJ2-7
d_gene: NA
v_gene: TRBV19
abundance: few
CDR3aa: CASSILRGPYEQYF
CDR3nt: TGTGCCAGTAGTATTTTAAGGGGTCCCTACGAGCAGTACTTC